Below, 6 T cell receptor beta chains from the same sample are listed, as sequenced in a study of blood T cell repertoires in COVID-19. Method: immunoSEQ multiplex PCR; TCRdb's copy keeps in-frame clones and lacks some. The sample holds 140,000 to 150,000 clones, approximately 92% seen once. Material: peripheral blood. These receptors all come from a woman aged 55-69 years with active COVID-19.

This chain uses TRBV7-2 with TRBJ1-6; the D gene is possibly TRBD1 (6 bases). V lost 6 bases and J 6 bases, leaving 15 bases between the germline ends. This CDR3 has 15 residues. Germline values: CDR1 SGHTA, CDR2 FQGNSA. This chain's CDR3 is CASRAGTQTNSPLHF. The CDR3 DNA follows: TGTGCCAGCAGGGCCGGGACACAAACTAATTCACCCCTCCACTTT.

The genes are TRBV28 and TRBJ2-1; 11 bases line up with TRBD2. CDR1 is MDHEN, CDR2 SYDVKM, per germline. V was pared by 7 bases and J by 0 bases, with 11 bases of the junction left unmatched. This CDR3 contains 18 residues. The CDR3 DNA is TGTGCCAGCATACAGCGGGCTAGCGGGAGGTTCTCCTACAATGAGCAGTTCTTC. Translating it yields CASIQRASGRFSYNEQFF.

This clone has only one observation. For the CDR3, the DNA is TGTGCCAGCACCCTTGGGACTAGCGGGAGTGGGGAGCAGTTCTTC. Translated, it gives CASTLGTSGSGEQFF. This chain uses TRBV5-4 with TRBJ2-1; TRBD2 matches 14 bases. V shed 6 bases and J 10 bases; nucleotides not matched to a gene: 9. Germline V CDR1 and CDR2: SGHNT, YYREEE (reference sequence). The CDR3 totals 15 residues.

As concerns this clone: An end of the junction differs from the germline gene, which may be a read error. The chain uses TRBV19 and TRBJ2-2; D is ambiguous. Germline values: CDR1 LNHDA, CDR2 SQIVND (reference sequence). There are 14 residues in the CDR3. The CDR3 DNA sequence: TGTGCCAGTATTATATCTGCGAACACCGGGGAGCTGTTTTTT. Translation: CASIISANTGELFF.

This chain links TRBV10-3 with TRBJ1-2, with D unresolved. Trimming shortened V by 0 bases and J by 8 bases, and 22 bases separated the two germline ends. CDR3 size: 17 residues. Per the germline V gene, CDR1 is ENHRY and CDR2 is SYGVKD. This chain's CDR3 is CAISESKLRVSGGGYTF. The CDR3 region has the DNA TGTGCCATCAGTGAGTCGAAGTTGCGCGTATCGGGTGGCGGCTACACCTTC.

This clone showed up just once. The genes are TRBV5-5 and TRBJ2-7; no clear D gene. CDR3 length: 14 amino acids. The V gene lost 0 bases and the J gene lost 2 bases, with 9 bases spanning the gap. The germline V gene encodes CDR1 SGHKS and CDR2 YYEKEE (reference sequence). DNA for the CDR3: TGTGCCAGCAGCTTGGACAGTACTCCCTACGAGCAGTACTTC. Translating gives CASSLDSTPYEQYF. The variable domain in full, with the rest retrieved from reference TRBV5-5 and TRBJ2-7, is DAGVTQSPTHLIKTRGQQVTLRCSPISGHKSVSWYQQVLGQGPQFIFQYYEKEERGRGNFPDRFSARQFPNYSSELNVNALLLGDSALYLCASSLDSTPYEQYFGPGTRLTVT.